The source of this T cell receptor beta chain is a study of blood T cell repertoires in COVID-19. Study context: Collection of acute and convalescent COVID-19 samples took place in the United States, Italy and Spain. PBMCs, B-cell-depleted T cells, or T cells provided the cDNA or gDNA that made up the material.

Methods used by the authors: From reference gene primer amplification, estimates of nucleated cell counts were derived. TCRdb's copy holds only in-frame clones and misses some; the assay was immunoSEQ multiplex PCR. D and trimming come from the DNA, and the V and J calls and clone size come from that table. The sample consists of 300,000 to 450,000 clones, around 86% of them appearing once. Trimming removed 4 bases from V and 3 bases from J; junction bases left unmatched: 9. This CDR3 comprises 15 residues. Germline-derived CDR1 and CDR2 are GTSNPN and SVGIG (reference sequence). Material for sequencing was peripheral blood. This TCR was sampled from a human donor in a cohort sampled during active COVID-19. The chain uses TRBV30 and TRBJ2-7; 10 bases are shared with TRBD1. The DNA of the CDR3 is TGTGCCTGGAACCATCGACAGGGGGCAATCTACGAGCAGTACTTC. Translation: CAWNHRQGAIYEQYF.